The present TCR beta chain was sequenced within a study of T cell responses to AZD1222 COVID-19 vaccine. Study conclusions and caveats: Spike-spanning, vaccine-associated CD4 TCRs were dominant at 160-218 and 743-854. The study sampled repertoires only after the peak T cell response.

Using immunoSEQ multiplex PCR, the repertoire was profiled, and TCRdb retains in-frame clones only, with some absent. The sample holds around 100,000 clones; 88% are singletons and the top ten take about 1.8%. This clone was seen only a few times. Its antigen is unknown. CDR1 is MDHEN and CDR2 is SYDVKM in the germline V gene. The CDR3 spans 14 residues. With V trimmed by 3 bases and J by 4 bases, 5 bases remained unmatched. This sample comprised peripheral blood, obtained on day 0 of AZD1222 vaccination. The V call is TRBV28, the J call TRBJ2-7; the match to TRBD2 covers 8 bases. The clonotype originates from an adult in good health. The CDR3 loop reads CASSFALAAYEQYF. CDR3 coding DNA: TGTGCCAGCAGTTTCGCACTAGCGGCGTACGAGCAGTACTTC.